The next 25 T cell receptor beta chains were all read from a single sample in a study of T cells in localized non-small cell lung cancer. Sequencing used immunoSEQ multiplex PCR; TCRdb keeps in-frame clones, though not all of them. The sample yields 4,000 or so clones, less than 40% seen once. Source: lung tumor tissue, taken before any cancer treatment. The receptors originated from a male donor aged 60 or over with stage III lung adenocarcinoma.

V is TRBV29-1 and J is TRBJ2-1, with TRBD1 matching over 11 bases. Per the germline V gene, CDR1 is SQVTM and CDR2 is ANQGSEA. The CDR3 consists of 16 residues. Trimming cost V 0 bases and J 7 bases; bases outside gene matches: 8. Here the CDR3 DNA reads TGCAGCGTTGAAGATTCCGGACAGGGGGCTTGGAATGAGCAGTTCTTC. This sequence encodes CSVEDSGQGAWNEQFF.

The CDR3 DNA follows: TGTGCCAGCAGCCCGGTAAGCGGGGGGAGCTCCTACGAGCAGTACTTC. Protein: CASSPVSGGSSYEQYF. The V and J genes are TRBV11-3 and TRBJ2-7, with 9 bases matching TRBD2. This CDR3 comprises 16 residues. CDR1 and CDR2 (germline): SGHNT, YENEEA. Trimming at V came to 5 bases and at J to 0 bases, leaving 8 bases not matched to a gene.

Sample share makes this clone medium-sized. For the CDR3, the DNA is TGTGCCAGCAGCTCAGACCTGTTCCCGACTGCCCCCCACAATGAGCAGTTCTTC. Its protein is CASSSDLFPTAPHNEQFF. This chain joins TRBV11-3 and TRBJ2-1; D call uncertain. Germline V gene lookup returns CDR1 SGHNT and CDR2 YENEEA. V lost 4 bases, J lost 5 bases, and 24 bases lay in between. This CDR3 contains 18 residues.

The rearrangement links TRBV11-3 to TRBJ2-2; D uncertain. Deletions cut 5 bases from V and 0 bases from J, with 10 bases between. The CDR3 spans 15 residues. CDR1 and CDR2 (germline): SGHNT, YENEEA. CDR3 DNA: TGTGCCAGCAGCCGCTCGGCGGCGAACACCGGGGAGCTGTTTTTT. This codes for CASSRSAANTGELFF. Complete variable domain (other parts from reference TRBV11-3 and TRBJ2-2): EAGVVQSPRYKIIEKKQPVAFWCNPISGHNTLYWYLQNLGQGPELLIRYENEEAVDDSQLPKDRFSAERLKGVDSTLKIQPAELGDSAVYLCASSRSAANTGELFFGEGSRLTVL.

The J gene is TRBJ2-5, the V gene TRBV18; 7 nucleotides line up with TRBD1. V shed 0 bases, J shed 5 bases, and the junction held 6 bases outside the gene matches. The CDR3 covers 15 residues. From germline, CDR1 is KGHSH and CDR2 LQKENI. Here the CDR3 reads CASSPPSVRGETQYF. In nucleotides, the CDR3 is TGTGCCAGCTCACCACCGAGCGTCAGGGGGGAGACCCAGTACTTC. Looking up the rest from reference TRBV18 and TRBJ2-5 gives the full variable domain: NAGVMQNPRHLVRRRGQEARLRCSPMKGHSHVYWYRQLPEEGLKFMVYLQKENIIDESGMPKERFSAEFPKEGPSILRIQQVVRGDSAAYFCASSPPSVRGETQYFGPGTRLLVL.

A few counts support this clone. This chain uses TRBV6-8 with TRBJ1-1, with a tentative D call TRBD1 (5 bases). V lost 0 bases and J 3 bases, leaving 11 bases between the germline ends. Germline-derived CDR1 and CDR2 are MNHGY and SAAAGT. This CDR3 is 15 amino acids long. CDR3 in amino acids: CASSYSGAVHTEAFF. CDR3 nucleotide sequence: TGTGCCAGCAGTTACTCCGGGGCCGTCCACACTGAAGCTTTCTTT.

CDR3 in DNA: TGCGCCAGCAAGGTAACAGGGGGCACGAATCAGCCCCAGCATTTT. Translation gives CASKVTGGTNQPQHF. The chain uses TRBV10-2 and TRBJ1-5; 9 bases are a match to TRBD1. Germline CDR1 is WSHSY and CDR2 is SAAADI. After removal of 7 bases from V and 4 bases from J, the junction contained 8 bases not matched to a gene. CDR3 size: 15 residues.

V and J are TRBV29-1 and TRBJ2-2; D is unclear. V was cut by 4 bases and J by 0 bases, with 9 bases left in between. Germline V gene lookup returns CDR1 SQVTM and CDR2 ANQGSEA. CDR3 size: 14 residues. CDR3 nucleotide sequence: TGCAGCGTTGCGGCTAGAACGAACACCGGGGAGCTGTTTTTT. Protein product: CSVAARTNTGELFF.

This clone has only a few counts. The CDR3 DNA sequence: TGTGCCATCGACCGACACGGTAAGAGAAACACCATATATTTT. Its translation is CAIDRHGKRNTIYF. This chain connects TRBV6-8 to TRBJ1-3; D remains ambiguous. The CDR3 covers 14 residues. The germline V gene encodes CDR1 MNHGY and CDR2 SAAAGT. V shed 10 bases and J shed 5 bases, with 18 bases lying between them.

This clone appeared a few times. V gene TRBV11-3 combines with J gene TRBJ2-5; TRBD2 matches at 13 bases. Per the germline V gene, CDR1 is SGHNT and CDR2 is YENEEA. CDR3 length equals 16 residues. The junction had 7 bases not matched to a gene; V was cut back by 5 bases and J by 4 bases. DNA of the CDR3: TGTGCCAGCAGCCTCCGGACTAGCGGGGGAGGAGAGACCCAGTACTTC. It codes for CASSLRTSGGGETQYF.

The sample holds a few counts of this clone. V and J are TRBV28 and TRBJ1-3; 7 nucleotides align to TRBD1. Trimming at V came to 6 bases and at J to 2 bases, leaving 7 bases not matched to a gene. The CDR3 has 15 residues. Germline CDR1 and CDR2: MDHEN and SYDVKM. CDR3 DNA: TGTGCCAGCAGATCAGACAGGGTACCTGGAAACACCATATATTTT. Translating it yields CASRSDRVPGNTIYF. Complete variable domain (other parts from reference TRBV28 and TRBJ1-3): DVKVTQSSRYLVKRTGEKVFLECVQDMDHENMFWYRQDPGLGLRLIYFSYDVKMKEKGDIPEGYSVSREKKERFSLILESASTNQTSMYLCASRSDRVPGNTIYFGEGSWLTVV.

Points on this clone: An end of the junction does not agree with germline; a read error may underlie this. The chain couples TRBV6-8 to TRBJ1-1, with 9 bases fitting TRBD1. The CDR3 totals 12 residues. Germline CDR1 reads MNHGY; CDR2 reads SAAAGT. In DNA, the CDR3 is TGTGCCATCAGTCTGGACAGGGGTGAAGCTTTCTTT. Amino acid sequence: CAISLDRGEAFF.

The genes are TRBV11-3 and TRBJ2-1; D remains unclear. The CDR3 is made up of 16 amino acids. The ends were cut back, 1 base at V and 0 bases at J, with 10 bases in the middle. In germline, CDR1 is SGHNT, CDR2 YENEEA. Here the CDR3 reads CASSLGLSPSYNEQFF. CDR3 DNA sequence: TGTGCCAGCAGCTTAGGGCTGTCACCCTCCTACAATGAGCAGTTCTTC.

This clone ranks as medium-sized. The V call is TRBV6-8, the J call TRBJ2-7, with D possibly called TRBD1 or TRBD2 (5 bases each). The length of the CDR3 is 15 residues. CDR1 MNHGY and CDR2 SAAAGT come from the germline V gene. The germline V and J ends were trimmed by 2 bases and 4 bases, with 15 bases remaining between them. CDR3 loop: CASSYAGTAFYEQYF. CDR3 sequence (DNA): TGTGCCAGCAGTTACGCCGGGACGGCCTTTTACGAGCAGTACTTC.

In its sample, this clone ranks as medium-sized. This chain connects TRBV11-3 to TRBJ1-6; 10 nucleotides align to TRBD1. The CDR3 contains 15 residues. The ends lost 2 bases at V and 10 bases at J; junction bases unmatched: 5. Germline CDR1 is SGHNT and CDR2 is YENEEA. CDR3 coding DNA: TGTGCCAGCAGCTTATATGGGACAGGGGAATCACCCCTCCACTTT. Its translation is CASSLYGTGESPLHF. Using reference TRBV11-3 and TRBJ1-6 for the parts outside the CDR3, the full variable domain is EAGVVQSPRYKIIEKKQPVAFWCNPISGHNTLYWYLQNLGQGPELLIRYENEEAVDDSQLPKDRFSAERLKGVDSTLKIQPAELGDSAVYLCASSLYGTGESPLHFGNGTRLTVT.

The rearrangement links TRBV11-3 to TRBJ1-6; perhaps TRBD1 as D (5 bases). The V gene lost 5 bases and the J gene lost 5 bases, with 19 bases spanning the gap. The CDR3 is made up of 17 amino acids. Germline assignment: CDR1 SGHNT and CDR2 YENEEA. The CDR3: CASSLALGPGDNSPLHF. For the CDR3, the DNA is TGTGCCAGCAGCCTCGCCTTGGGGCCTGGGGATAATTCACCCCTCCACTTT.

The chain links TRBV5-1 to TRBJ1-2; 10 nucleotides line up with TRBD1. The CDR3 runs to 15 residues. V trimming: 0 bases; J trimming: 7 bases; junction bases outside the gene matches: 6. The V gene's germline CDR1 is SGHRS and CDR2 YFSETQ. The CDR3 nucleotides are TGCGCCAGCAGCTTGGGACAGGGGGCATGGAGTGGCTACACCTTC. Amino acid sequence: CASSLGQGAWSGYTF. The full variable domain, its missing parts supplied by reference TRBV5-1 and TRBJ1-2, is KAGVTQTPRYLIKTRGQQVTLSCSPISGHRSVSWYQQTPGQGLQFLFEYFSETQRNKGNFPGRFSGRQFSNSRSEMNVSTLELGDSALYLCASSLGQGAWSGYTFGSGTRLTVV.

The V and J genes are TRBV6-8 and TRBJ1-1, with TRBD1 matching over 7 bases. CDR1 is MNHGY, CDR2 SAAAGT, per germline. The CDR3 runs 15 residues. The V gene end was trimmed by 6 bases and the J gene end by 0 bases; junction bases not matched to a gene: 7. DNA for the CDR3: TGTGCCAGCAGACCCAGACAGGGAGTGAACACTGAAGCTTTCTTT. This encodes CASRPRQGVNTEAFF.

This clone has a single count. The chain combines TRBV7-4 with TRBJ1-1; D unresolved. Trimming shortened V by 2 bases and J by 1 base, and 5 bases separated the two germline ends. The CDR3 contains 13 residues. In germline, CDR1 is SGHVT, CDR2 SQSDAQ. The CDR3 spells CASSLNTNTEAFF. The CDR3 DNA follows: TGTGCCAGCAGCTTAAACACGAACACTGAAGCTTTCTTT.

The chain has TRBV6-8 and TRBJ2-7, with 10 bases that match TRBD2. The CDR3 covers 17 residues. Germline CDR1 MNHGY, CDR2 SAAAGT. The CDR3 loop is CAATPSGGLNPAYEQYF. In DNA form, the CDR3 reads TGTGCGGCTACCCCTAGCGGGGGACTAAACCCCGCCTACGAGCAGTACTTC.

This clone showed up just a few times. This chain connects TRBV7-5 to TRBJ2-1; the table gives TRBD1 as D, unverified against the DNA. TRBV7-5 is termed a pseudogene. This CDR3 has 14 amino acids. This chain's CDR3 is CASSFLSQDGEQFF. The DNA of the CDR3 is TGTGCCAGCAGCTTTCTTTCACAGGACGGTGAGCAGTTCTTC.

This clone was observed a handful of times. The chain joins TRBV6-8 to TRBJ1-6, with a weak D call TRBD1 (6 bases). V was trimmed by 5 bases and J by 3 bases, leaving 11 bases between them. CDR3 size: 15 residues. Germline V CDR1 and CDR2: MNHGY, SAAAGT. In DNA, the CDR3 is TGTGCCAGCAGTGGCACAGGGATCTATAATTCACCCCTCCACTTT. Its translation is CASSGTGIYNSPLHF.

A few counts support this clone. The J gene is TRBJ2-6, the V gene TRBV9; 8 bases match TRBD1. V shed 3 bases, J shed 4 bases, and the junction held 12 bases outside the gene matches. Germline V gene lookup returns CDR1 SGDLS and CDR2 YYNGEE. The CDR3 covers 18 residues. The CDR3 protein is CASSAKDRDPGGANVLTF. The CDR3 bases are TGTGCCAGCAGCGCTAAGGACAGGGACCCTGGGGGGGCCAACGTCCTGACTTTC.

A few counts support this clone. This rearrangement joins TRBV6-8 to TRBJ1-2; 9 bases are shared with TRBD1. Looked up from germline, CDR1 is MNHGY and CDR2 is SAAAGT. The junction had 9 bases not matched to a gene; V was cut back by 6 bases and J by 10 bases. This CDR3 has 13 amino acids. The CDR3: CASSFTGGPYYTF. CDR3 DNA sequence: TGTGCCAGCAGCTTCACAGGGGGCCCTTACTACACCTTC.

In DNA, the CDR3 is TGTGCCAGCAGCGCGGGGGACAGCCTTAATGAAAAACTGTTTTTT. It translates to CASSAGDSLNEKLFF. The chain links TRBV11-3 to TRBJ1-4; 7 positions agree with TRBD1. There are 15 residues in the CDR3. The V gene end was trimmed by 5 bases and the J gene end by 4 bases; junction bases not matched to a gene: 7. Germline assignment: CDR1 SGHNT and CDR2 YENEEA.